Detailed here is one TCR beta chain. The source of the sample is a study of tumor-infiltrating lymphocytes in oesophageal squamous cell carcinoma. The CDR3 consists of 12 residues. Per germline, CDR1 SGHTA and CDR2 FQGNSA. TCRdb re-analysed the PCR reads in MiXCR, keeping a single row per CDR3 protein. The sample lists 10,000 to 12,000 distinct CDR3 sequences, under 75% occurring once. The specimen was esophageal tumor tissue. This receptor was obtained from a female donor with esophageal squamous cell carcinoma. This rearrangement joins TRBV7-2 to TRBJ2-5; tentative D call: TRBD1 (6 bases). The DNA matches TRBJ2-7 better at its end, which makes the J call doubtful. CDR3 sequence reads: CASSIQGFEQYF. CDR3 DNA: TGTGCCAGCAGCATACAGGGTTTCGAGCAGTACTTC.